Detailed here is one TCR beta chain. About 0.5 to 1 ug RNA was reverse transcribed with random hexamers. Amplification of TCR beta CDR3 was carried out by immunoSEQ multiplex PCR, which covered 54 Vbeta and 13 Jbeta segments. TCRdb re-called the immunoSEQ multiplex PCR reads through MiXCR, storing one row per CDR3 protein. This sample has roughly 200,000 distinct CDR3 sequences, with 85% to 95% found just once. In germline, CDR1 is SGHDT, CDR2 YYEEEE. The CDR3 extends over 15 amino acids. With V trimmed by 4 bases and J by 0 bases, 6 bases remained unmatched. Healthy donors formed controls matched for age and sex. The data stem from a study of CD8 T cells in Susac syndrome.

The chain combines TRBV5-6 with TRBJ1-1, with TRBD1 matching over 7 bases. Sequencing was carried out using CD4+ T cells from PBMCs. The clonotype originates from a human donor in good health. The CDR3 reads CASSLGTVMNTEAFF. As DNA, the CDR3 is TGTGCCAGCAGCCTCGGGACAGTAATGAACACTGAAGCTTTCTTT. The variable domain in full, with the rest retrieved from reference TRBV5-6 and TRBJ1-1, is DAGVTQSPTHLIKTRGQQVTLRCSPKSGHDTVSWYQQALGQGPQFIFQYYEEEERQRGNFPDRFSGHQFPNYSSELNVNALLLGDSALYLCASSLGTVMNTEAFFGQGTRLTVV.